This TCR beta chain comes out of a study of OX40 agonist ivuxolimab in advanced cancers. Study at large: Cohort: roughly 79% men, mean age approximately 64, aged roughly 23 to 79.

This clone was counted once. Its target is unknown. The CDR3 loop spans 17 amino acids. V was pared by 1 base and J by 4 bases, with 6 bases of the junction left unmatched. Germline assignment: CDR1 LGHNA and CDR2 YNFKEQ. Study-level points and caveats: There were, on average, more expanded clones in CD8+ T cells than in CD4+.

Profiled with immunoSEQ multiplex PCR; TCRdb holds only in-frame clones, not every one. Altogether approximately 94,000 clones are present, roughly 89% being singletons, with the ten largest covering approximately 0.81%. If patients had autoimmune disease history or systemic immunosuppression, they were excluded. The source is an adult with an advanced solid tumor such as melanoma, head and neck, liver or kidney cancer. The starting material was CD4+ or CD8+ T cells sorted from blood, obtained in a trial of the OX40 agonist ivuxolimab. J is TRBJ2-1 and V is TRBV4-2, with TRBD2 identical over 11 bases. CDR3 residues: CASSQVTGTSGYNEQFF. CDR3 bases: TGTGCCAGCAGCCAAGTCACCGGGACTAGCGGTTACAATGAGCAGTTCTTC.